This entry lists 29 T cell receptor beta chains sequenced from one sample in a study of identical twins. Using its own MiXCR run on the 5' RACE reads, TCRdb lists one record per CDR3 protein. The data show hundreds of thousands of distinct CDR3 sequences, approximately 9% seen once. The sequenced material came from memory (CD45RO+) T cells sorted from blood. The source is a young woman in good health.

The CDR3 spells CATSDGGDRDEAFF. The CDR3, as DNA: TGTGCCACCAGTGACGGAGGAGACAGGGACGAAGCTTTCTTT. The chain employs TRBV24-1 and TRBJ1-1, with 7 bases identical to TRBD1. Germline V gene sequence: CDR1 KGHDR, CDR2 SFDVKD. The CDR3 is 14 amino acids. V dropped 4 bases and J dropped 8; count of bases not matched to a gene: 9.

In its sample, this clonotype was seen a few times. The gene calls are TRBV20-1 and TRBJ2-3; D is possibly TRBD2 (5 bases). The CDR3 runs to 16 residues. V lost 1 base and J lost 0, with 14 bases in between. Germline CDR1 is DFQATT and CDR2 is SNEGSKA (reference sequence). Here the CDR3 DNA reads TGCAGTGCTAGAGGTTCTTACTGGACTAGCACAGATACGCAGTATTTT. As protein: CSARGSYWTSTDTQYF.

A few counts support this clonotype. The genes are TRBV27 and TRBJ1-6; 8 bases map to TRBD1. Trimming at V came to 3 bases and at J to 11 bases, leaving 9 bases not matched to a gene. From germline, CDR1 is MNHEY and CDR2 SMNVEV (reference sequence). The CDR3 has 15 amino acids. Here the CDR3 reads CASSFTGQGRTPLHF. CDR3 bases: TGTGCCAGCAGTTTCACCGGACAGGGTAGGACACCCCTCCACTTT.

This clonotype was counted at least ten times. The chain uses TRBV20-1 and TRBJ2-1; 10 bases map to TRBD1. The CDR3 is 14 amino acids. Germline loops: CDR1 DFQATT, CDR2 SNEGSKA (reference sequence). V gave up 8 bases and J gave up 7 bases; unmatched junction bases: 11. CDR3 nucleotides: TGCAGTCTCGAGAACCGACAGGGGGCTAATGAGCAGTTCTTC. Its translation is CSLENRQGANEQFF.

This clonotype appeared once. The CDR3 bases are TGTGCCAGCAGACTAGCGGGAGGGCCGGGCACAGATACGCAGTATTTT. It codes for CASRLAGGPGTDTQYF. V is TRBV6-1 and J is TRBJ2-3; 13 positions agree with TRBD2. CDR3 length: 16 residues. J was trimmed by 1 base and V by 6 bases; bases with no gene match: 4. The germline V gene encodes CDR1 MNHNS and CDR2 SASEGT.

This clonotype is medium-sized (0.01 to 0.1%). V and J are TRBV20-1 and TRBJ1-1; TRBD1 agrees at 8 bases. The ends lost 6 bases at V and 4 bases at J; junction bases unmatched: 7. This CDR3 contains 13 residues. Germline values: CDR1 DFQATT, CDR2 SNEGSKA (reference sequence). The chain's CDR3 is CSALRGPGTEAFF. The CDR3 DNA sequence: TGCAGTGCGCTCAGGGGGCCGGGCACTGAAGCTTTCTTT.

This clonotype was counted many times. The chain is built from TRBV7-2 and TRBJ2-3, with 7 bases aligning to TRBD2. The CDR3 covers 16 residues. Germline CDR1 reads SGHTA; CDR2 reads FQGNSA. With V trimmed by 5 bases and J by 2 bases, 10 bases remained unmatched. The CDR3 spells CASSPLALGLTDTQYF. The CDR3, as DNA: TGTGCCAGCAGCCCACTAGCGCTCGGCCTCACAGATACGCAGTATTTT.

V and J are TRBV6-5 and TRBJ2-7; no clear D. The ends were cut back, 3 bases at V and 0 bases at J, with 12 bases in the middle. The CDR3 extends over 15 amino acids. Germline loops: CDR1 MNHEY, CDR2 SVGAGI. CDR3 sequence reads: CASSYWGGPSYEQYF. Here the CDR3 DNA reads TGTGCCAGCAGTTATTGGGGTGGACCCTCCTACGAGCAGTACTTC.

This clonotype was seen ten or more times. This sequence joins TRBV27 and TRBJ2-1, with D possibly matching TRBD1 (7 bases). With 6 bases removed from V and 1 base from J, the gap between germline ends came to 16 bases. Germline V gene sequence: CDR1 MNHEY, CDR2 SMNVEV (reference sequence). CDR3 length: 16 amino acids. As DNA, the CDR3 is TGTGCCAGCAGCCCTTGGGCAGGGGGGTCCTACAATGAGCAGTTCTTC. It is translated as CASSPWAGGSYNEQFF.

The chain has TRBV9 and TRBJ2-3; maybe TRBD1 (6 bases). Between the trimmed V and J ends, which lost 3 bases and 3 bases, there was a span of 20 bases. The CDR3 extends over 17 amino acids. Germline V gene data show CDR1 as SGDLS and CDR2 as YYNGEE. CDR3 bases: TGTGCCAGCAGCGACCTCACCCCAGGGGTATGGACAGATACGCAGTATTTT. Its translation: CASSDLTPGVWTDTQYF.

This chain connects TRBV11-1 to TRBJ2-1; 7 bases are a match to TRBD2. The germline CDR1 and CDR2 sequences are SGHAT and FQDESV (reference sequence). This CDR3 contains 15 residues. With 7 bases clipped from V and 4 bases from J, the junction kept 10 bases outside the gene matches. The CDR3 protein is CASNQGGGDYNEQFF. The CDR3 nucleotides are TGTGCCAGCAACCAAGGTGGGGGGGATTACAATGAGCAGTTCTTC.

In this sample, this clonotype turned up many times. V gene TRBV7-2 combines with J gene TRBJ2-1; the D is unclear. V was pared by 0 bases and J by 10 bases, with 4 bases between. The CDR3 runs 11 residues. The germline CDR1 and CDR2 sequences are SGHTA and FQGNSA. CDR3 in amino acids: CASSLANEQFF. The CDR3 DNA reads TGTGCCAGCAGCTTAGCGAACGAGCAGTTCTTC.

V gene TRBV10-2 combines with J gene TRBJ2-1; 9 bases are shared with TRBD2. Germline CDR1 is WSHSY and CDR2 is SAAADI. The CDR3 has 15 amino acids. Losses at the gene ends were 6 bases for V and 7 bases for J; bases not matched to a gene: 10. DNA for the CDR3: TGCGCCAGCAGACATAGCGGGAGCGTGGAAAATGAGCAGTTCTTC. This codes for CASRHSGSVENEQFF.

This clonotype was observed a few times. The rearrangement uses TRBV6-1 and TRBJ2-5, with 12 bases aligning to TRBD1. This CDR3 region has 15 residues. Trimming removed 8 bases from V and 1 base from J; junction bases left unmatched: 5. From germline, CDR1 is MNHNS and CDR2 SASEGT. The CDR3 reads CASCRGQGAQETQYF. CDR3 sequence (DNA): TGTGCCAGCTGTCGGGGACAGGGGGCCCAAGAGACCCAGTACTTC.

The CDR3 DNA reads as TGTGCCAGCAGCGGGGACGGCCGTGGTGGTAGCGGCCGGGATACGCAGTATTTT. It codes for CASSGDGRGGSGRDTQYF. This chain uses TRBV28 with TRBJ2-3, with D maybe TRBD2 (6 bases). The CDR3 totals 18 residues. The ends were cut back, 6 bases at V and 6 bases at J, with 28 bases in the middle. CDR1 is MDHEN and CDR2 is SYDVKM in the germline V gene. The full variable domain, with the rest looked up from reference TRBV28 and TRBJ2-3, is DVKVTQSSRYLVKRTGEKVFLECVQDMDHENMFWYRQDPGLGLRLIYFSYDVKMKEKGDIPEGYSVSREKKERFSLILESASTNQTSMYLCASSGDGRGGSGRDTQYFGPGTRLTVL.

This clonotype was observed a few times. The rearrangement joins TRBV20-1 to TRBJ2-7; 8 positions match TRBD2. Losses at the gene ends were 4 bases for V and 2 bases for J; bases not matched to a gene: 4. Germline loops: CDR1 DFQATT, CDR2 SNEGSKA (reference sequence). This CDR3 contains 13 residues. The CDR3 protein is CSAKLAATYEQYF. The CDR3 DNA reads as TGCAGTGCTAAACTAGCGGCGACCTACGAGCAGTACTTC.

This clonotype was recorded a few times. Its ends do not fully match the called genes, so a read error is possible. The CDR3 loop is CASSPPGTAISHEQYF. The DNA for the CDR3 is TGTGCCAGCAGCCCCCCCGGGACAGCAATCTCCCACGAGCAGTACTTC. This rearrangement joins TRBV9 to TRBJ2-7, with TRBD1 identical over 7 bases. The length of the CDR3 is 16 residues. The V gene's germline CDR1 is SGDLS and CDR2 YYNGEE.

V and J are TRBV6-1 and TRBJ2-2; D unresolved. V dropped 6 bases and J dropped 3 bases, with 14 bases sitting between them. CDR3 length: 15 amino acids. CDR1 is MNHNS, CDR2 SASEGT, per germline. In DNA form, the CDR3 reads TGTGCCAGCAGAGTACCCGGCCGTGACACCGGGGAGCTGTTTTTT. Protein product: CASRVPGRDTGELFF.

This clonotype was seen at least ten times. V is TRBV11-2 and J is TRBJ2-1; D unclear. The V gene lost 5 bases and the J gene lost 5 bases, with 7 bases spanning the gap. The germline gives CDR1 SGHAT, CDR2 FQNNGV. The CDR3 is 12 amino acids. CDR3 nucleotide sequence: TGTGCCAGCAGCCCGGATCACAATGAGCAGTTCTTC. Its translation is CASSPDHNEQFF.

The rearrangement joins TRBV5-6 to TRBJ2-7; D ambiguous. Trimming shortened V by 5 bases and J by 2 bases, and 5 bases separated the two germline ends. The CDR3 consists of 11 residues. Germline V gene data show CDR1 as SGHDT and CDR2 as YYEEEE. CDR3 in DNA: TGTGCCAGCAGATCGGCCTACGAGCAGTACTTC. Its protein product is CASRSAYEQYF.

This clonotype turned up a few times. This sequence joins TRBV3-1 and TRBJ2-2; D is undetermined. The germline gives CDR1 LGHDT, CDR2 YNNKEL (reference sequence). This CDR3 contains 13 residues. V was cut by 4 bases and J by 7 bases, with 10 bases left in between. For the CDR3, the DNA is TGTGCCAGCAGCCCCCAGTTCGGCGGGGAGCTGTTTTTT. Its translation is CASSPQFGGELFF.

This rearrangement joins TRBV10-1 to TRBJ2-2, with TRBD1 matching over 8 bases. V shed 3 bases and J 5 bases; nucleotides not matched to a gene: 2. The CDR3 runs 14 residues. CDR1 and CDR2 from the germline V gene are WNHNN and SYGVQD (reference sequence). CDR3 sequence (DNA): TGCGCCAGCAGTGAAACAGGGGGGACCGGGGAGCTGTTTTTT. Translation gives CASSETGGTGELFF.

V usage is TRBV29-1 and J usage is TRBJ1-2; no reliable D call. CDR1 is SQVTM and CDR2 is ANQGSEA in the germline V gene. The CDR3 has 11 amino acids. Trimming shortened V by 1 base and J by 2 bases, and 2 bases separated the two germline ends. Written as DNA, the CDR3 is TGCAGCGTTGAAGCCAACTATGGCTACACCTTC. Translation gives CSVEANYGYTF.

In its sample, this clonotype was seen a few times. The chain couples TRBV9 to TRBJ2-7, with 7 bases identical to TRBD1. J lost 2 bases, V lost 2 bases, and 4 bases had no gene match. Germline CDR1 SGDLS, CDR2 YYNGEE. The CDR3 runs 14 residues. The CDR3 protein is CASSVGQATYEQYF. The CDR3 region has the DNA TGTGCCAGCAGCGTCGGACAGGCAACCTACGAGCAGTACTTC. Full variable domain (outside the CDR3, taken from reference TRBV9 and TRBJ2-7): DSGVTQTPKHLITATGQRVTLRCSPRSGDLSVYWYQQSLDQGLQFLIQYYNGEERAKGNILERFSAQQFPDLHSELNLSSLELGDSALYFCASSVGQATYEQYFGPGTRLTVT.

This clonotype was found a few times. CDR3 region: CSSRVAGARDTEAFF. The CDR3 DNA reads as TGCAGTTCACGGGTAGCCGGGGCTAGGGACACTGAAGCTTTCTTT. The chain has TRBV20-1 and TRBJ1-1; tentative D call: TRBD1 (5 bases). The germline V gene has CDR1 DFQATT and CDR2 SNEGSKA (reference sequence). Trimming cost V 8 bases and J 3 bases, with 22 bases left between them. The CDR3 is 15 residues long.

This clonotype has a handful of counts. The chain recombines TRBV5-6 with TRBJ2-5; D gene unclear. The CDR3 contains 14 residues. V shed 5 bases and J shed 0 bases, with 11 bases lying between them. The germline CDR1 and CDR2 sequences are SGHDT and YYEEEE. In nucleotides, the CDR3 is TGTGCCAGCAGTCCGATGTTTCACCAAGAGACCCAGTACTTC. Its protein is CASSPMFHQETQYF. Filled out from reference TRBV5-6 and TRBJ2-5, the complete variable domain reads DAGVTQSPTHLIKTRGQQVTLRCSPKSGHDTVSWYQQALGQGPQFIFQYYEEEERQRGNFPDRFSGHQFPNYSSELNVNALLLGDSALYLCASSPMFHQETQYFGPGTRLLVL.

This clonotype was observed a few times. The chain employs TRBV3-1 and TRBJ2-1; TRBD2 matches at 9 bases. V gave up 4 bases and J gave up 6 bases; unmatched junction bases: 13. CDR1 is LGHDT and CDR2 is YNNKEL in the germline V gene (reference sequence). This CDR3 has 17 residues. The CDR3 sequence: CASSRYGREGLINEQFF. CDR3 coding DNA: TGTGCCAGCAGCCGATATGGGCGGGAGGGGCTAATCAATGAGCAGTTCTTC.

This sequence joins TRBV6-4 and TRBJ2-3; 9 positions match TRBD1. The CDR3 totals 14 residues. V trimming: 10 bases; J trimming: 1 base; junction bases outside the gene matches: 6. CDR1 and CDR2 from the germline V gene are MRHNA and SNTAGT. CDR3 coding DNA: TGTGCCACTCGGCGGGACAGGGGCACAGATACGCAGTATTTT. Translating it yields CATRRDRGTDTQYF.

This chain joins TRBV7-9 and TRBJ2-5; 14 nucleotides line up with TRBD2. The germline V gene has CDR1 SEHNR and CDR2 FQNEAQ (reference sequence). The length of the CDR3 is 17 residues. J was trimmed by 4 bases and V by 5 bases; bases with no gene match: 9. The CDR3 DNA is TGTGCCAGCAGCCTCAGACTAGCGGGAGGGGGTCGAGAGACCCAGTACTTC. Protein: CASSLRLAGGGRETQYF.